The clone carrying this T cell receptor beta chain was seen only a few times. Its antigen is still unknown. The data derive from a study of beta chain features in type 1 diabetes. Study summary: There were approximately 100,000,000 sorted cells examined across all samples.

Reverse transcription of all isolated RNA meant that expressed TCRB transcripts were sequenced. Clones were read by immunoSEQ multiplex PCR, and TCRdb kept only the in-frame ones, dropping some. The sample includes hundreds of thousands of clones, around an eighth of them seen just once. The germline V gene has CDR1 SGHRS and CDR2 YFSETQ. CDR3 size: 17 residues. V was clipped by 0 bases and J by 3 bases; unmatched bases: 9. Findings and limits, study-wide: A greater similarity of naive, central memory and Treg TCRB repertoires was seen among patients than among healthy donors. Fewer junction insertions and more nucleotide deletions appeared in type 1 diabetes patients.

Sequencing was performed on naive CD4+ T cells from blood. This clonotype originated in a man younger than 30 in good health. The gene calls are TRBV5-1 and TRBJ1-1; 9 bases match TRBD1. Written as DNA, the CDR3 is TGCGCCAGCAGCTTGGCCTACAGGGGGCGAGGATACACTGAAGCTTTCTTT. It yields the protein CASSLAYRGRGYTEAFF.